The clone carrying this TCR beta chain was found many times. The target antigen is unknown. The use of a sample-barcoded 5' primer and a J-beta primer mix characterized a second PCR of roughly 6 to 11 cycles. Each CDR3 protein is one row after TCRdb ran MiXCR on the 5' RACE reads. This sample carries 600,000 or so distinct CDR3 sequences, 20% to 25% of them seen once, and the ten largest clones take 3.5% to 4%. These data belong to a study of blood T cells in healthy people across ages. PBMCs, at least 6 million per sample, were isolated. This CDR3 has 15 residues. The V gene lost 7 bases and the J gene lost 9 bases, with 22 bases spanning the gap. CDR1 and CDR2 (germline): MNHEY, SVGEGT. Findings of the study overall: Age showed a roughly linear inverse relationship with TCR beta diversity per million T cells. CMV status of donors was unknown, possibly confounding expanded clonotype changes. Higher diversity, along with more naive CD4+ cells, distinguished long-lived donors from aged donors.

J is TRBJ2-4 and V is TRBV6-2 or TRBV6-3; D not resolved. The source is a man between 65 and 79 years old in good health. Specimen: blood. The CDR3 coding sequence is TGTGCCAGCAACAACCGCAGGACCGACTCCGCCATTCAGTACTTC. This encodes CASNNRRTDSAIQYF.